The clone carrying this T cell receptor beta chain was counted ten times or more. What it binds is not known. This sample was taken from a study of T cells in Graves' hyperthyroidism and ophthalmopathy. General observations from the study: Stable hyperthyroidism and ophthalmopathy were separated using 13 V-J signatures.

CDR3 size: 13 residues. V was clipped by 3 bases and J by 6 bases, with 11 bases between them. Per germline, CDR1 LGHNT and CDR2 FRNRAP. The source material, RNA transcripts, was used to amplify TCR beta CDR3 regions. The HTBI primer set was used in a first-round RT-PCR of the TCR CDR3. Each CDR3 protein is one row after TCRdb ran MiXCR on the multiplex PCR reads. The table records approximately 620,000 distinct CDR3 sequences, 14% of them present only once. The rearrangement joins TRBV12-5 to TRBJ1-1; the D is unclear. Sequencing was done on a sample of blood. The TCR sequence derives from a woman aged 25-40 years with Graves' hyperthyroidism that later progressed to Graves' ophthalmopathy. The CDR3 spells CASGFPTEAEAFF. As DNA, the CDR3 is TGTGCTAGTGGTTTTCCTACTGAGGCTGAAGCTTTCTTT. The entire variable domain, with the rest obtained from reference TRBV12-5 and TRBJ1-1, is as follows: DARVTQTPRHKVTEMGQEVTMRCQPILGHNTVFWYRQTMMQGLELLAYFRNRAPLDDSGMPKDRFSAEMPDATLATLKIQPSEPRDSAVYFCASGFPTEAEAFFGQGTRLTVV.